The T cell receptor (beta chain) under discussion was sequenced for a study of T cells in Graves' hyperthyroidism and ophthalmopathy. The source material, RNA transcripts, was used to amplify TCR beta CDR3 regions. TCR CDR3 regions were first amplified by RT-PCR with HTBI primers. One entry per CDR3 protein results from TCRdb running MiXCR on the multiplex PCR reads. This sample has more than 350,000 distinct CDR3 sequences, with roughly 15% found just once. This clonotype was seen repeatedly, ten times or more. Looked up from germline, CDR1 is ENHRY and CDR2 is SYGVKD. V shed 3 bases and J 5 bases; nucleotides not matched to a gene: 8. The CDR3 runs to 16 residues.

The sample consisted of blood. The chain uses TRBV10-3 and TRBJ2-1; 9 positions match TRBD1. The sequence was collected from a woman aged 55-70 years with Graves' ophthalmopathy. CDR3 in DNA: TGTGCCATCAGTGAACCCGGGACAGGGTTAGACAATGAGCAGTTCTTC. It encodes CAISEPGTGLDNEQFF.